This T cell receptor beta chain was observed in a study of T-cell memory formation after mild COVID-19 listed by TCRdb under 2021. Notes on the research overall: TCR sequence clusters from the two donors were found to be largely donor specific. The cohort comprised two young, previously healthy adult volunteers, one female and one male. T-cell clones expanding and contracting after mild COVID-19 in two donors were tracked by longitudinal TCRalpha and TCRbeta repertoire sequencing. Results and caveats for the whole study, not just this receptor: Contracting CD4+ clones were located mainly in the CM and EM memory subsets, whereas CD8+ clones were found to be enriched in EMRA. The study included only a couple of mild cases, and larger cohorts that include severe cases with pre-infection samples were judged to be necessary. SARS-CoV-2 specificity of the second-wave clones peaking on day 37 was not confirmed. Clones that contracted from day 15 to 85 showed balanced CD4/CD8 phenotypes, whereas a second wave of clones that expanded from day 15 to 37 leaned towards CD4+. The detection of some responding clones in pre-infection memory suggests that pre-existing cross-reactive memory T cells joined the SARS-CoV-2 response.

Ficoll-Paque density gradient centrifugation was used to isolate PBMCs. Sequencing used an Illumina NovaSeq 6000. TCRalpha and TCRbeta cDNA libraries were built by 5'RACE with constant-segment primers, adding sample barcodes and unique molecular identifiers. Trizol reagent was used to extract RNA from every sample. Library amplification was performed in two PCR steps, and a second sample barcode and Illumina TruSeq adapters were introduced in the second step. Sequencing of the libraries was done on an Illumina NovaSeq, producing 2 x 150 bp paired-end reads. On the study's bioinformatics: Reads were demultiplexed and collapsed into UMI-guided consensus sequences with migec v1.2.7. Using mixcr v2.1.11, UMI consensuses were aligned to TRA and TRB V and J templates and then assembled into clonotypes. A clonotype was counted as expanded or contracted only when both edgeR and NoisET called the clonotype significant, with the noise models trained on biological replicates. For edgeR calls, the cutoffs were a false discovery rate-adjusted p below 0.01 and a log2 fold-change threshold of 1. As an exploratory analysis of dynamics, max-normalized trajectories of the 1000 most abundant clonotypes were examined with PCA combined with hierarchical clustering. Separately sequenced CD4+ and CD8+ repertoires were used to assign the CD4 or CD8 phenotype of responding clones. TCRdb trimmed public reads at Q25 via fastp, called clones via MiXCR and kept in-frame beta chains. When rows share a CDR3 protein, they turn into one entry using the most common DNA and genes. It is TCRdb's table, rather than the study itself, that gives the V and J calls and clone size. The sample yields some 320,000 distinct CDR3 sequences; roughly 15% were counted once. More than 20% of the sample lies in the top ten.

With respect to this clonotype: Its antigen specificity is not known. Base qualities are not provided; no much larger clone lies one nucleotide away.

The CDR1 and CDR2 encoded by the germline V gene are KGHSH and LQKENI. The CDR3 runs 15 amino acids, cysteine and phenylalanine included. Only the CDR3 part of the read is kept: 45 bases, read in frame from the first base. Relative to germline, V is 5 bases shorter and J is 1 base shorter, with 12 bases between their ends. The chain is made from TRBV18 and TRBJ1-3; no confident D gene assignment can be made. The sample comprised PBMCs or a T cell subset sorted from them (not recorded which). The sequence came from a man aged 18-30 years who had mild COVID-19 (a few samples of this study predate the infection). The sample titles of this study are shuffled in the database, so cell type and time point are left out; the donor was told from shared clones. The CDR3 here reads CASSARTDSGNTIYF. The nucleotides read TGTGCCAGCTCAGCTCGAACAGATTCTGGAAACACCATATATTTT.